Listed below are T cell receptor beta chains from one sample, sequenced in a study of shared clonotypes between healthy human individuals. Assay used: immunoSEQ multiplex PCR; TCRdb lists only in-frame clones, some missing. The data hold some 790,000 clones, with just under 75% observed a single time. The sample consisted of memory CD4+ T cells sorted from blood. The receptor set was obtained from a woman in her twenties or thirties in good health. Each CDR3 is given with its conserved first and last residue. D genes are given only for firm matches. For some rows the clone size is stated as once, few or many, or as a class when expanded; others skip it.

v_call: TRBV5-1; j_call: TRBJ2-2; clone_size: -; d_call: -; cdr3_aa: CASSLASANTGELFF; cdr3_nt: TGCGCCAGCAGCTTGGCTAGCGCGAACACCGGGGAGCTGTTTTTT
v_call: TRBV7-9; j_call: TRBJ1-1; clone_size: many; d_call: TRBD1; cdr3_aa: CASSFDRVTEAFF; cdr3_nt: TGTGCCAGCAGCTTTGACAGGGTCACTGAAGCTTTCTTT
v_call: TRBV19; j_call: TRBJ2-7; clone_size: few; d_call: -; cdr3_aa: CASSIDGYEQYF; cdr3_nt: TGTGCCAGTAGTATAGACGGGTACGAGCAGTACTTC
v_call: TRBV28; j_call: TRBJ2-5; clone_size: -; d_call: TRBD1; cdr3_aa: CASTMTGIETQYF; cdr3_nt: TGTGCCAGCACCATGACAGGGATTGAGACCCAGTACTTC
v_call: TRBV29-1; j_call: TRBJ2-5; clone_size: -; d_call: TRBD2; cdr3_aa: CSFRGVSETQYF; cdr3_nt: TGCAGCTTCCGGGGGGTCTCAGAGACCCAGTACTTC
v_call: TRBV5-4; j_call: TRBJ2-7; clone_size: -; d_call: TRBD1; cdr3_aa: CASSWDRYSSYEQYF; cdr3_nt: TGTGCCAGCAGCTGGGACAGATATAGCTCCTACGAGCAGTACTTC
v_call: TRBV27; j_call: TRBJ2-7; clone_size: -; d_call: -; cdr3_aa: CASSPRRGYEQYF; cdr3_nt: TGTGCCAGCAGTCCGCGTCGGGGCTACGAGCAGTACTTC
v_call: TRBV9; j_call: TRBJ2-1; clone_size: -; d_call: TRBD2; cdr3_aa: CASSVYREGSYNEQFF; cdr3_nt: TGTGCCAGCAGCGTATACCGGGAGGGATCCTACAATGAGCAGTTCTTC
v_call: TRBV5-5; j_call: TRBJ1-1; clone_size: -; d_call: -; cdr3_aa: CASSSQDSEAFF; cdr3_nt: TGTGCCAGCAGCTCCCAGGACAGTGAAGCTTTCTTT
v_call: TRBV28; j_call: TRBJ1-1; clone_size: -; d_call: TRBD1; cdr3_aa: CASTDRVTEAFF; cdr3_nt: TGTGCCAGCACTGACAGGGTCACTGAAGCTTTCTTT
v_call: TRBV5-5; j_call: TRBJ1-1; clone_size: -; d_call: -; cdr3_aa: CASILSGTLTEAFF; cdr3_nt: TGTGCCAGCATTCTATCGGGCACTCTCACTGAAGCTTTCTTT
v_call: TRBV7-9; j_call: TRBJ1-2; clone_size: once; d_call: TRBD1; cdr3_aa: CASSWGTDYGYTF; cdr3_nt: TGTGCCAGCAGCTGGGGGACAGACTATGGCTACACCTTC
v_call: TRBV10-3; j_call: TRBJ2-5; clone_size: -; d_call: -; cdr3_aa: CAISELGVMETQYF; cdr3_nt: TGTGCCATCAGTGAGTTGGGCGTCATGGAGACCCAGTACTTC
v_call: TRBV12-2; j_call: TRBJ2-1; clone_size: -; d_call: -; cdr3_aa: CASRLPLRLAGEWDEQFF; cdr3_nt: TGTGCAAGTCGCTTACCCCTTAGGCTAGCGGGAGAATGGGATGAGCAGTTCTTC
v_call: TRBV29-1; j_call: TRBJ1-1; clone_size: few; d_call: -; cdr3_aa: CSVAADQNTEAFF; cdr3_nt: TGCAGCGTTGCAGCGGACCAGAACACTGAAGCTTTCTTT
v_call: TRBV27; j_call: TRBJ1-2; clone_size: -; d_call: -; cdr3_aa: CASSLQGYGYTF; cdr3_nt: TGTGCCAGCAGTTTACAGGGCTATGGCTACACCTTC
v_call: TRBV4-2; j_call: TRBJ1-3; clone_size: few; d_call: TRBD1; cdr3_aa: CASSRATGGDGNTIYF; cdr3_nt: TGTGCCAGCAGCCGAGCGACAGGGGGCGATGGAAACACCATATATTTT
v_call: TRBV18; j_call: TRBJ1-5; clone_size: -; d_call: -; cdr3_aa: CASSLREDQPQHF; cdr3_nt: TGTGCCAGCTCATTACGAGAGGATCAGCCCCAGCATTTT
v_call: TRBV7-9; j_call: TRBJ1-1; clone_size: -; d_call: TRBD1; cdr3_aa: CASSDRDRGRGTEAFF; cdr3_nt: TGTGCCAGCAGCGACCGGGACAGGGGGCGAGGGACTGAAGCTTTCTTT
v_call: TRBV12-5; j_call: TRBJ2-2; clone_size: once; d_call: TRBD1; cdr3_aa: CASGLAGTGGTGELFF; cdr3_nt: TGTGCTAGTGGTTTGGCCGGGACAGGGGGCACCGGGGAGCTGTTTTTT
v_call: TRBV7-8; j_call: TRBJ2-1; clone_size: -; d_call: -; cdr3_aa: CASSSLRSTNNEQFF; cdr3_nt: TGTGCCAGCAGCTCCTTACGGTCCACGAACAATGAGCAGTTCTTC
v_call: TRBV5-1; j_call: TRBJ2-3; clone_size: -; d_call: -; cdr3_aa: CASSLARAGADTQYF; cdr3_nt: TGCGCCAGCAGCTTGGCCAGGGCAGGCGCAGATACGCAGTATTTT
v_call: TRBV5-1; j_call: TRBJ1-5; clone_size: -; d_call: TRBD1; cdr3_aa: CASSPGTAFRQPQHF; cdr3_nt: TGCGCCAGCAGCCCCGGGACAGCCTTCCGGCAGCCCCAGCATTTT
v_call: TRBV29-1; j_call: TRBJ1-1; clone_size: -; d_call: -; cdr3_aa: CSVVKNRGTEAFF; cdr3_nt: TGCAGCGTTGTTAAGAACCGGGGGACTGAAGCTTTCTTT
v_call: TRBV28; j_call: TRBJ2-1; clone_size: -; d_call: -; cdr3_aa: CASSSPAVYEQFF; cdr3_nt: TGTGCCAGCAGTTCGCCGGCGGTTTATGAGCAGTTCTTC
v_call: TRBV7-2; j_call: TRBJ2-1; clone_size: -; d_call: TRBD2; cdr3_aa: CASSYGTSGGKQFF; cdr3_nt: TGTGCCAGCAGCTACGGGACTAGCGGGGGGAAGCAGTTCTTC
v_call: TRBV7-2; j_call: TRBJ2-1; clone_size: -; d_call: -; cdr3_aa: CASSYDSYNEQFF; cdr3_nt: TGTGCCAGCAGCTACGACAGTTACAATGAGCAGTTCTTC
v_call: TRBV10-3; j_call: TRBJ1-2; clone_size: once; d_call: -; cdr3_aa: CAISESSTTFNYGYTF; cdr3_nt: TGTGCCATCAGTGAGTCAAGCACAACTTTTAACTATGGCTACACCTTC
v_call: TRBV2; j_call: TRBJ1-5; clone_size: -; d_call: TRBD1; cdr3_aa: CASRAGTGEWQPQHF; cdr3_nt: TGTGCCAGCAGGGCCGGGACAGGGGAATGGCAGCCCCAGCATTTT
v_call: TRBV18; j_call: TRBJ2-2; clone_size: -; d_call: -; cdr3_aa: CASSERGNTGELFF; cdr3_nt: TGTGCCAGCTCCGAGAGGGGGAACACCGGGGAGCTGTTTTTT
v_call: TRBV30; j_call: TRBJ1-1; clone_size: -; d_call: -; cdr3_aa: CAWRPGLGEAFF; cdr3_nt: TGTGCCTGGAGACCGGGGTTAGGTGAAGCTTTCTTT
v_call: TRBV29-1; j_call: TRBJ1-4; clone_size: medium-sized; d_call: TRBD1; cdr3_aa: CSVTRTGDEKLFF; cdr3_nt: TGCAGCGTTACCCGGACAGGCGATGAAAAACTGTTTTTT
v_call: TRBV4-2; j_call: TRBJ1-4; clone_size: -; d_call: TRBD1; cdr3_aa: CASSPPGQGGTEKLFF; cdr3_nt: TGTGCCAGCAGCCCCCCCGGACAGGGCGGTACTGAAAAACTGTTTTTT
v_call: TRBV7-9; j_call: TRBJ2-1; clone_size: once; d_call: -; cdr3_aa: CASSLRPGDEQFF; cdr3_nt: TGTGCCAGCAGCTTACGACCGGGAGATGAGCAGTTCTTC
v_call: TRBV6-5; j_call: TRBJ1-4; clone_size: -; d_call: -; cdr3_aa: CASKTTGDSEKLFF; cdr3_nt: TGTGCCAGCAAAACTACAGGAGATAGTGAAAAACTGTTTTTT
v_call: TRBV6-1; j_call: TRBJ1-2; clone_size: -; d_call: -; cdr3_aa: CASSEFAVRGLNYGYTF; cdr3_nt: TGTGCCAGCAGTGAATTCGCGGTTCGGGGATTAAACTATGGCTACACCTTC
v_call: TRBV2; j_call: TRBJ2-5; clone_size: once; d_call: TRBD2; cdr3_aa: CASSGLAGAQETQYF; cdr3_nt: TGTGCCAGCAGCGGACTAGCGGGAGCTCAAGAGACCCAGTACTTC
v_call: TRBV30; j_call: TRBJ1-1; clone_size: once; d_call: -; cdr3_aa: CASSREMNTEAFF; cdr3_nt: TGTGCCAGCAGTCGCGAGATGAACACTGAAGCTTTCTTT
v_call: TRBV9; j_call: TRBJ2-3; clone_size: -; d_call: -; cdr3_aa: CASSKRAFHTQYF; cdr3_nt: TGTGCCAGCAGTAAAAGGGCCTTTCATACGCAGTATTTT
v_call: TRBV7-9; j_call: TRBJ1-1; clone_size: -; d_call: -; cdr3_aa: CASSYQVGSGTEAFF; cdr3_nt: TGTGCCAGCAGTTACCAAGTGGGCAGTGGGACTGAAGCTTTCTTT
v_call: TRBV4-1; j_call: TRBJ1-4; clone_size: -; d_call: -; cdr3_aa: CASSRLAGTPNEKLFF; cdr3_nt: TGCGCCAGCAGCCGCCTCGCAGGGACCCCTAATGAAAAACTGTTTTTT
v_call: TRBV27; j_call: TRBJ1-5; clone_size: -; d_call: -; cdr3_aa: CASSLDGLQPQHF; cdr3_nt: TGTGCCAGCAGTTTGGACGGTTTGCAGCCCCAGCATTTT
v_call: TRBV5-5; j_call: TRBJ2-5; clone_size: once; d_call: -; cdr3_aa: CASSWTGREQYF; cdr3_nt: TGTGCCAGCAGCTGGACAGGGCGGGAGCAGTACTTC
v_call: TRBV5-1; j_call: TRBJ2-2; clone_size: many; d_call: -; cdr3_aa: CASSPALANTGELFF; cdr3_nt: TGCGCCAGCAGTCCCGCTCTGGCGAACACCGGGGAGCTGTTTTTT
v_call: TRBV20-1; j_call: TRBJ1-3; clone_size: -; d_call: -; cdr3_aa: CSAGAGNTIYF; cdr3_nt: TGCAGTGCGGGGGCTGGAAACACCATATATTTT
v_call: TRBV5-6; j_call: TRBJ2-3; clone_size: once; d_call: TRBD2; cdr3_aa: CASSLGLAGTTDTQYF; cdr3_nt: TGTGCCAGCAGCTTGGGGCTAGCGGGGACCACAGATACGCAGTATTTT
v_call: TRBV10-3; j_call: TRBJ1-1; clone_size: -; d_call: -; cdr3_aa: CAIRPQGTNTEAFF; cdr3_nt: TGTGCCATCAGGCCCCAAGGGACGAACACTGAAGCTTTCTTT
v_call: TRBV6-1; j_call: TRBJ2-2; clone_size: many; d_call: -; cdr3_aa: CASSGQADGELFF; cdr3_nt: TGTGCCAGCAGTGGGCAGGCGGACGGGGAGCTGTTTTTT
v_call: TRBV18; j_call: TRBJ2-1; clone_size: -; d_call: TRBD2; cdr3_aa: CASSPPRTSGYNEQFF; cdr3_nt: TGTGCCAGCTCACCACCGCGGACTAGCGGCTACAATGAGCAGTTCTTC
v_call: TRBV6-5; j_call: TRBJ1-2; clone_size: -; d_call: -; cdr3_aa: CASSPGRQEYGYTF; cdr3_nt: TGTGCCAGCAGTCCAGGGCGGCAAGAGTATGGCTACACCTTC
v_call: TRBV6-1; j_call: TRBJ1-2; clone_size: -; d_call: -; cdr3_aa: CASSEAALTRYGYTF; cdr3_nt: TGTGCCAGCAGTGAAGCGGCCCTAACCCGCTATGGCTACACCTTC
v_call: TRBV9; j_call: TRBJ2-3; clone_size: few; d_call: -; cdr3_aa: CASSVSDRTDTQYF; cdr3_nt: TGTGCCAGCAGCGTAAGCGACCGCACAGATACGCAGTATTTT
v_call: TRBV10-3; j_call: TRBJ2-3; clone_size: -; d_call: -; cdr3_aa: CAIRPGSTDTQYF; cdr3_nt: TGTGCCATCAGGCCGGGTAGCACAGATACGCAGTATTTT